These 3 T cell receptor beta chains were all obtained from the same sample, sequenced in a study of cytomegalovirus exposure and HLA in healthy donors. PCR was performed using 60 Vbeta and 13 Jbeta primers. Assay: immunoSEQ multiplex PCR; the TCRdb copy retains only in-frame clones and omits some. The sample has tens of thousands of clones, roughly 79% seen once. The sequenced material came from PBMCs. Receptor source: a male donor in good health and CMV-seropositive.

The V call is TRBV30, the J call TRBJ1-2; D may be TRBD1 (6 bases). The germline V and J ends were trimmed by 5 bases and 3 bases, with 19 bases remaining between them. Germline CDR1 and CDR2: GTSNPN and SVGIG (reference sequence). This CDR3 contains 15 residues. The CDR3 protein is CAWAGAARRYYGYTF. CDR3 nucleotide sequence: TGTGCCTGGGCGGGGGCAGCACGGCGGTACTATGGCTACACCTTC.

The chain combines TRBV7-2 with TRBJ2-7; 9 nucleotides align to TRBD1. J lost 3 bases, V lost 2 bases, and 2 bases had no gene match. The CDR3 is 14 amino acids. Germline-derived CDR1 and CDR2 are SGHTA and FQGNSA. CDR3 sequence reads: CASSLTGGSYEQYF. The CDR3 DNA reads as TGTGCCAGCAGCTTAACAGGGGGCAGCTACGAGCAGTACTTC. Full variable domain (outside the CDR3, taken from reference TRBV7-2 and TRBJ2-7): GAGVSQSPSNKVTEKGKDVELRCDPISGHTALYWYRQSLGQGLEFLIYFQGNSAPDKSGLPSDRFSAERTGGSVSTLTIQRTQQEDSAVYLCASSLTGGSYEQYFGPGTRLTVT.

This chain joins TRBV6-6 and TRBJ1-4; perhaps TRBD1 as D (5 bases). Trimming left V 2 bases short and J 2 bases short, with 9 bases between. The CDR3 has 15 residues. Germline V gene sequence: CDR1 MNHNY, CDR2 SVGAGI (reference sequence). CDR3 sequence: CASSYGSGTNEKLFF. Written as DNA, the CDR3 is TGTGCCAGCAGTTACGGGTCAGGGACTAATGAAAAACTGTTTTTT.